A single sample gave rise to the 15 T cell receptor beta chains below, sequenced in a study of T cell changes during pregnancy in multiple sclerosis. Repertoires were generated with immunoSEQ multiplex PCR, while TCRdb's copy carries only in-frame clones and drops some. The data contain about 35,000 clones, around 93% of them singletons. The specimen was CD4+ T cells from peripheral blood mononuclear cells, collected in the third trimester of pregnancy. The receptors were sampled from a female donor in good health, enrolled as a control in a pregnancy study.

This clone was seen once. V gene TRBV29-1 combines with J gene TRBJ2-7; 9 bases fit TRBD1. V shed 7 bases, J shed 4 bases, and the junction held 5 bases outside the gene matches. This CDR3 has 12 residues. CDR1 is SQVTM, CDR2 ANQGSEA, per germline. The CDR3 protein is CSGGTGIYEQYF. The CDR3 coding sequence is TGCAGCGGCGGGACAGGGATATACGAGCAGTACTTC.

The gene calls are TRBV9 and TRBJ2-3; D perhaps matches TRBD2 (5 bases). This CDR3 is 14 amino acids long. Germline lookup yields CDR1 SGDLS and CDR2 YYNGEE. Trimming took off 4 bases at V and 5 bases at J, with 14 bases between the two ends. The chain's CDR3 is CASSFSSAEDTQYF. In DNA form, the CDR3 reads TGTGCCAGCAGCTTTTCATCAGCGGAAGATACGCAGTATTTT.

The chain joins TRBV19 to TRBJ2-6; D is unresolved. Germline loops: CDR1 LNHDA, CDR2 SQIVND (reference sequence). Trimming shortened V by 3 bases and J by 0 bases, and 6 bases separated the two germline ends. The CDR3 loop spans 15 amino acids. CDR3: CASSMYSSGANVLTF. In DNA form, the CDR3 reads TGTGCCAGTAGTATGTACAGCTCTGGGGCCAACGTCCTGACTTTC.

Note on this clone: An end of the junction does not agree with germline; a read error may underlie this. The rearrangement joins TRBV7-6 to TRBJ1-5, with D perhaps matching TRBD1 (6 bases). The CDR3 consists of 14 residues. CDR1 and CDR2 (germline): SGHVS, FNYEAQ. The CDR3 bases are TGTGCCAGCAGCCAGGGGCAGGGCAAACAGCCCCAGCATTTT. This translates into CASSQGQGKQPQHF.

This clone was found a few times. The genes are TRBV28 and TRBJ1-4, with 7 nucleotides matching TRBD1. Germline trimming cut 5 bases from V and 11 bases from J; bases unmatched to any gene: 17. The CDR3 has 16 residues. The germline gives CDR1 MDHEN, CDR2 SYDVKM. CDR3 sequence reads: CASSLQQDRERGKLFF. CDR3 coding DNA: TGTGCCAGCAGTCTACAACAAGACAGGGAAAGGGGCAAACTGTTTTTT.

This chain uses TRBV7-8 with TRBJ2-3, with 9 positions matching TRBD2. The CDR3 runs to 15 residues. Trimming removed 7 bases from V and 1 base from J; junction bases left unmatched: 6. The germline V gene encodes CDR1 SGHVS and CDR2 FQNEAQ. The CDR3 nucleotides are TGTGCCAGCAAAGGCGGGGGGGCCGGCACAGATACGCAGTATTTT. As protein: CASKGGGAGTDTQYF.

The rearrangement uses TRBV5-6 and TRBJ2-5; TRBD2 might be the D (7 bases). The germline V gene has CDR1 SGHDT and CDR2 YYEEEE. CDR3 length: 13 residues. V shed 4 bases and J shed 5 bases, with 12 bases lying between them. The CDR3 protein is CASSGGAGETQYF. The CDR3 coding sequence is TGTGCCAGCAGCGGGGGGGCCGGGGAGACCCAGTACTTC.

V is TRBV27 and J is TRBJ2-1; D is unresolved. V was shortened by 5 bases and J by 1 base, with 12 bases between the two germline ends. The CDR3 is made up of 15 amino acids. Germline V gives CDR1 MNHEY, CDR2 SMNVEV (reference sequence). The CDR3 DNA sequence: TGTGCCAGCAGTCCTTGGGCGCGTTCCTACAATGAGCAGTTCTTC. As protein: CASSPWARSYNEQFF.

The genes are TRBV12-5 and TRBJ1-5, with D possibly being TRBD1 (6 bases). This CDR3 has 14 amino acids. Germline CDR1 and CDR2: LGHNT and FRNRAP. Deletions cut 6 bases from V and 1 base from J, with 10 bases between. CDR3: CASGPGQSNQPQHF. CDR3 nucleotide sequence: TGTGCTAGTGGCCCAGGACAGAGCAATCAGCCCCAGCATTTT.

The chain is built from TRBV4-3 and TRBJ2-3; TRBD2 agrees at 15 bases. Trimming at V came to 1 base and at J to 4 bases, leaving 12 bases not matched to a gene. The CDR3 consists of 20 residues. From germline, CDR1 is LGHNA and CDR2 YSLEER. The CDR3: CASSQVRPGLAGGRADTQYF. The CDR3 region has the DNA TGCGCCAGCAGCCAAGTACGTCCGGGACTAGCGGGGGGCAGGGCAGATACGCAGTATTTT.

The chain carries TRBV4-2 and TRBJ1-2; 10 nucleotides match TRBD1. Per germline, CDR1 LGHNA and CDR2 YNFKEQ. The CDR3 has 14 amino acids. J was trimmed by 2 bases and V by 5 bases; bases with no gene match: 2. This CDR3 is CASSGTGENYGYTF. The CDR3 nucleotides are TGTGCCAGCAGCGGGACAGGGGAGAACTATGGCTACACCTTC.

CDR3 sequence reads: CASSLTTGSNQPQHF. The CDR3 DNA sequence: TGCGCCAGCAGCTTGACGACAGGTAGCAATCAGCCCCAGCATTTT. This chain links TRBV5-1 with TRBJ1-5; TRBD1 is a possible D gene (6 bases). The CDR3 sequence is 15 residues long. Trimming shortened V by 1 base and J by 0 bases, and 8 bases separated the two germline ends. From germline, CDR1 is SGHRS and CDR2 YFSETQ. The full variable domain, rest sourced from reference TRBV5-1 and TRBJ1-5, is KAGVTQTPRYLIKTRGQQVTLSCSPISGHRSVSWYQQTPGQGLQFLFEYFSETQRNKGNFPGRFSGRQFSNSRSEMNVSTLELGDSALYLCASSLTTGSNQPQHFGDGTRLSIL.

This clone has only one observation. The rearrangement joins TRBV4-3 to TRBJ2-7, with D perhaps TRBD1 (6 bases). Trimming removed 5 bases from V and 0 bases from J, with 8 bases in between. Germline V gives CDR1 LGHNA, CDR2 YSLEER. CDR3 length equals 13 residues. CDR3: CASSDRPSYEQYF. CDR3 nucleotide sequence: TGCGCCAGCAGCGACAGGCCCTCCTACGAGCAGTACTTC.

This chain joins TRBV19 and TRBJ2-7, with 7 nucleotides matching TRBD1. Germline V gives CDR1 LNHDA, CDR2 SQIVND (reference sequence). The CDR3 is 15 residues long. V shed 4 bases and J 0 bases; nucleotides not matched to a gene: 6. The CDR3 spells CASSNRDSSSYEQYF. The CDR3 coding sequence is TGTGCCAGTAGTAACCGGGACAGCAGCTCCTACGAGCAGTACTTC.

The V and J genes are TRBV29-1 and TRBJ1-2, with a possible D match to TRBD1 (5 bases). Looked up from germline, CDR1 is SQVTM and CDR2 is ANQGSEA. The CDR3 consists of 12 residues. V was shortened by 6 bases and J by 6 bases, with 14 bases between the two germline ends. The CDR3, as DNA: TGCAGCGTGGACGGGGGGTATCATGGCTACACCTTC. Translation gives CSVDGGYHGYTF.